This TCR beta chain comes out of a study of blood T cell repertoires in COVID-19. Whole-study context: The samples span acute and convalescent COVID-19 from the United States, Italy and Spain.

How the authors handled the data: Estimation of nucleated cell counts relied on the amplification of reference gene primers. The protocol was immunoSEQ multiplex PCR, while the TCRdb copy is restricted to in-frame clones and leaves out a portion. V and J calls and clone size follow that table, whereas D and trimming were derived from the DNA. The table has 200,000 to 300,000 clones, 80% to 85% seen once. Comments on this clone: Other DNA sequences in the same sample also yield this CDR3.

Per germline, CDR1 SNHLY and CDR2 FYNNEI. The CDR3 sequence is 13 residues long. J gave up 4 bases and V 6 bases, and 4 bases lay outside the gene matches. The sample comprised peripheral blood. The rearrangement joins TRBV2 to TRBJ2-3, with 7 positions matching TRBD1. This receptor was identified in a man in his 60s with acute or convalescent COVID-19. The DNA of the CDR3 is TGTGCCAGCAGCAGACAGGGTGCAGATACGCAGTATTTT. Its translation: CASSRQGADTQYF.